A selection of T cell receptor beta chains follows, all from one sample in a study of T-cell memory formation after mild COVID-19. Via MiXCR, TCRdb re-called the 5' RACE reads, giving one row per CDR3 protein. Of 250,000 to 300,000 distinct CDR3 sequences in the sample, roughly 16% were seen once. Sequenced input: PBMCs or a T cell subset sorted from them (not recorded which). The receptors were sampled from a man between 18 and 29 years old who had mild COVID-19 (a few samples of this study predate the infection). Cell type and time point are not known. Both conserved end residues are part of each CDR3. D genes are given only for firm matches. Rows give clone size only sometimes, using once, few, many, or a class for an expanded clone.

>NA|TRBJ2-3|NA|TRBV5-1
TGCGCCAGCAGCCTCGGGGTGGGCCTAGCTAGCACAGATACGCAGTATTTT
CASSLGVGLASTDTQYF
>few|TRBJ1-2|NA|TRBV5-6
TGTGCCAGCAGCTCAGGACAGTACTATGGCTACACCTTC
CASSSGQYYGYTF
>many|TRBJ1-2|NA|TRBV4-1
TGCGCCAGCAGCCAAGAGTGGGGGGAAGGTGGCTACACCTTC
CASSQEWGEGGYTF
>few|TRBJ2-5|NA|TRBV2
TGTGCCAGCAGTTTGACCCACGGGGGTACGGAGACCCAGTACTTC
CASSLTHGGTETQYF
>few|TRBJ2-2|TRBD1|TRBV12-3/TRBV12-4
TGTGCCAGCAGGAATCTGCAGGGGGCCGGGGAGCTGTTTTTT
CASRNLQGAGELFF
>NA|TRBJ1-2|NA|TRBV20-1
TGCAGTGCAGCAGGAGGGGTGATCTATGGCTACACCTTC
CSAAGGVIYGYTF
>few|TRBJ2-1|TRBD1|TRBV7-8
TGTGCCAGCAGCTTAGCGCTACAGGGGCTGTACAATGAGCAGTTCTTC
CASSLALQGLYNEQFF
>few|TRBJ1-2|NA|TRBV5-1
TGCGCCAGCAGCTTTCAGGCTAACTATGGCTACACCTTC
CASSFQANYGYTF
>few|TRBJ1-2|NA|TRBV12-3/TRBV12-4
TGTGCCAGCAGTCCTGGGCCGCATGCTGGGTTTGGTGGCTACACCTTC
CASSPGPHAGFGGYTF
>once|TRBJ1-1|NA|TRBV25-1
TGTGCCAGCAGTGAAGCTGGGGCAGGGACGCCTGAAGCTTTCTTT
CASSEAGAGTPEAFF
>NA|TRBJ2-2|TRBD2|TRBV7-9
TGTGCCAGCAGCCTCCCCGGGGGGGGCCGGACCGGGGAGCTGTTTTTT
CASSLPGGGRTGELFF
>NA|TRBJ1-1|TRBD1|TRBV7-9
TGTGCCAGCATAGAATGGACAGGGGGGAACACTGAAGCTTTCTTT
CASIEWTGGNTEAFF
>many|TRBJ1-2|NA|TRBV12-3/TRBV12-4
TGTGCCAGCAGTTTTTCGGGACAAGTGAACTATGGCTACACCTTC
CASSFSGQVNYGYTF
>NA|TRBJ2-1|TRBD2|TRBV6-2/TRBV6-3
TGTGCCAGCAGCGGACTAGCGGGGGGCCTTAATGAGCAGTTCTTC
CASSGLAGGLNEQFF
>NA|TRBJ2-2|NA|TRBV12-3/TRBV12-4
TGTGCCAGCAGTTTTGGGGGCGGCGCCGGGGAGCTGTTTTTT
CASSFGGGAGELFF
>NA|TRBJ1-6|TRBD1|TRBV7-6
TGTGCCAGCAGCTTAGGCACCGGGACAGGGTTGTCACCCCTCCACTTT
CASSLGTGTGLSPLHF
>few|TRBJ2-3|NA|TRBV9
TGTGCCAGCAGCTACTACACGACAGATACGCAGTATTTT
CASSYYTTDTQYF
>few|TRBJ2-2|TRBD2|TRBV7-3
TGTGCCAGCAGCCCTTCGAGCGGGGGGTACTACACCGGGGAGCTGTTTTTT
CASSPSSGGYYTGELFF
>few|TRBJ2-3|NA|TRBV9
TGTGCCAGCAGCGCCAGGAGTAGCACAGATACGCAGTATTTT
CASSARSSTDTQYF
>NA|TRBJ2-1|TRBD1|TRBV12-3/TRBV12-4
TGTGCCAGCGGGATGTCCGGGACAGGGGGGTACAATGAGCAGTTCTTC
CASGMSGTGGYNEQFF
>NA|TRBJ1-2|NA|TRBV6-1
TGTGCCAGCTCCCCCTGGGGGCGGATTAAGGGATATGGCTACACCTTC
CASSPWGRIKGYGYTF
>few|TRBJ1-1|NA|TRBV5-4
TGTGCCAGCAGTTCCTGGGCAGGGGACACTGAAGCTTTCTTT
CASSSWAGDTEAFF
>NA|TRBJ2-3|NA|TRBV5-1
TGCGCCAGCAGTACGAGACAGGGCACAGATACGCAGTATTTT
CASSTRQGTDTQYF
>few|TRBJ1-3|NA|TRBV4-1
TGCGCCAGCAGCCAAGATTTCTATGGCCGTCGGCCTGTGGACACCATATATTTT
CASSQDFYGRRPVDTIYF
>few|TRBJ2-5|NA|TRBV25-1
TGTGCCAGCAGTGAATTTGTCGGGGCAGGGGAAGAGACCCAGTACTTC
CASSEFVGAGEETQYF
>few|TRBJ1-2|NA|TRBV9
TGTGCCAGCAGCGCCACTAACTATGGCTACACCTTC
CASSATNYGYTF
>NA|TRBJ2-1|TRBD1|TRBV11-2
TGTGCCAGCAGCTCCCCTTTTTTTCGGGACAGGGGGAATGAGCAGTTCTTC
CASSSPFFRDRGNEQFF
>few|TRBJ1-1|TRBD1|TRBV7-6
TGTGCCAGCAGCTTAACCGCAGGGGGCCTCACTGAAGCTTTCTTT
CASSLTAGGLTEAFF
>NA|TRBJ2-1|NA|TRBV3-1
TGTGCCAGCAGCCATACCGGGACTGACAAGTACAATGAGCAGTTCTTC
CASSHTGTDKYNEQFF
>NA|TRBJ2-3|NA|TRBV3-1
TGTGCCAGCAGCCCCCAGGCGGGCCCCACAGATACGCAGTATTTT
CASSPQAGPTDTQYF
>few|TRBJ2-3|NA|TRBV5-1
TGCGCCAGCAGTCAGGGGATGTGGGGCACAGATACGCAGTATTTT
CASSQGMWGTDTQYF
>few|TRBJ2-5|TRBD2|TRBV7-9
TGTGCCAGCAGCAAACCCCTCGGGCTAGCGGTTCAAGAGACCCAGTACTTC
CASSKPLGLAVQETQYF
>few|TRBJ2-1|TRBD2|TRBV20-1
TGCAGTGCTCCCCCCTGGACTAGCGGGGGGTCCCAGGGCTACAATGAGCAGTTCTTC
CSAPPWTSGGSQGYNEQFF
>NA|TRBJ2-7|TRBD1|TRBV27
TGTGCCAGCAGTCCGACAGGGGCCCACTACGAGCAGTACTTC
CASSPTGAHYEQYF
>few|TRBJ1-3|NA|TRBV12-3/TRBV12-4
TGTGCCAGCAGGAGACGGCTCTCTGGAAACACCATATATTTT
CASRRRLSGNTIYF
>NA|TRBJ2-5|NA|TRBV28
TGTGCCAGCAGTTCCGGACACGAAGAGACCCAGTACTTC
CASSSGHEETQYF
>NA|TRBJ2-7|TRBD1|TRBV5-1
TGCGCCAGCAGCCGAAGGACAGGGGTATCACCTACCTACGAGCAGTACTTC
CASSRRTGVSPTYEQYF
>NA|TRBJ2-7|NA|TRBV20-1
TGCAGTGCTAAGGGACGGCGTACCAGAGCGGGACAGGCCTACGAGCAGTACTTC
CSAKGRRTRAGQAYEQYF
>many|TRBJ1-2|NA|TRBV5-1
TGCGCCAGCAGCGAGGGGCAGGGCTATGGCTACACCTTC
CASSEGQGYGYTF
>many|TRBJ2-6|NA|TRBV6-6
TGTGCCTGTAGGACAGACCTAGCTGGGGCCAACGTCCTGACTTTC
CACRTDLAGANVLTF
>NA|TRBJ1-5|TRBD1|TRBV12-3/TRBV12-4
TGTGCCAGCAGCCTGGGACAGGTTCGGACTCAGCCCCAGCATTTT
CASSLGQVRTQPQHF
>few|TRBJ2-5|TRBD2|TRBV10-3
TGTGCCATCAGTGGCGGGGGGGAAGAGACCCAGTACTTC
CAISGGGEETQYF
>many|TRBJ2-1|NA|TRBV5-1
TGCGCCAGCAGCTTGGTCGGGGGAAAATCTCATGAGCAGTTCTTC
CASSLVGGKSHEQFF
>NA|TRBJ1-5|NA|TRBV21-1
TGTGCCGGGATATCGACAGGGCCCCATGGGCCCCAGCATTTT
CAGISTGPHGPQHF
>few|TRBJ2-1|NA|TRBV4-3
TGCGCCAGCAGCCTGAGGGGGGGCGAAGAGCAGTTCTTC
CASSLRGGEEQFF
>many|TRBJ1-5|NA|TRBV4-3
TGCGCCAGCAGTGCCAGTTCTGGTCAGCCCCAGCATTTT
CASSASSGQPQHF
>NA|TRBJ2-3|NA|TRBV5-1
TGCGCCAGCCCCCCGGACAGTTCAGATACGCAGTATTTT
CASPPDSSDTQYF